This T cell receptor beta chain was recovered during a study of blood T cells in healthy people across ages. Findings and limits, study-wide: Older individuals had lower TCR beta diversity per million T cells (the decline was roughly linear).

Every participating donor contributed roughly 10 milliliters of peripheral blood through a draw. A second PCR, run for about 7 to 11 cycles, used a sample-barcoded 5' primer plus a J-beta primer mix. Each CDR3 protein gets one entry after TCRdb re-called the 5' RACE reads with MiXCR. The sample lists over a million distinct CDR3 sequences; around 42% were seen once. In the case of this clonotype: What it recognizes is unknown.

V was cut by 5 bases and J by 7 bases, with 9 bases left in between. The CDR3 runs to 13 residues. This rearrangement joins TRBV12-3 or TRBV12-4 to TRBJ1-6, with D maybe TRBD1 (5 bases). The origin of this receptor is a woman aged 18-29 years in good health. Input material: blood. CDR3 region: CASSQGKNSPLHF. CDR3 nucleotide sequence: TGTGCCAGCAGTCAGGGAAAGAATTCACCCCTCCACTTT.